This T cell receptor beta chain was recovered during a study of T cell responses to AZD1222 COVID-19 vaccine. Overall study findings and caveats: Spike was spanned by vaccine-associated CD4 TCRs, which were dominant at 160-218 and 743-854. Donors were largely white British and mainly female; clonal diversity was possibly underestimated. Increases in Spike-specific TCR breadth and depth were seen after two AZD1222 doses. The repertoires were collected only after the peak T cell response.

V gave up 6 bases and J gave up 11 bases; unmatched junction bases: 21. The CDR3 is 17 amino acids. Libraries were prepared by immunoSEQ multiplex PCR; TCRdb keeps only in-frame clonotypes and omits some of them. Of roughly 40,000 clones in the sample, just over 85% were seen once. Points on this clone: The target antigen is unknown.

The origin of this receptor is an adult who received the MenACWY meningococcal vaccine as a control. The specimen was peripheral blood, collected 28 days after the second dose of the MenACWY control vaccine. This chain links TRBV6-7 with TRBJ2-4; TRBD1 aligns across 8 bases. TRBV6-7 is identified as an open reading frame with a role that is uncertain. The CDR3 reads CASSRTGFGGNCFVQYF. CDR3 nucleotide sequence: TGTGCCAGCAGCCGGACAGGGTTTGGGGGTAATTGTTTTGTTCAGTACTTC.